What follows are 15 T cell receptor beta chains derived from one specimen sequenced in a study of blood T cell repertoires in COVID-19. The protocol was immunoSEQ multiplex PCR, while the TCRdb copy is restricted to in-frame clones and leaves out a portion. The sample comprises 430,000 or so clones, roughly 84% of which are singletons, and approximately 1.3% rests with the top ten. What was sequenced was PBMCs or T cells enriched from blood (not recorded which). The receptor source for this set is a woman between 18 and 29 years old who had been exposed to COVID-19.

This chain connects TRBV9 to TRBJ2-1; maybe TRBD2 (5 bases). V was shortened by 0 bases and J by 0 bases, with 10 bases between the two germline ends. Germline V gene lookup returns CDR1 SGDLS and CDR2 YYNGEE. The CDR3 sequence is 16 residues long. This CDR3 is CASSVGRGSSYNEQFF. Here the CDR3 DNA reads TGTGCCAGCAGCGTAGGTCGAGGGAGCTCCTACAATGAGCAGTTCTTC.

The chain employs TRBV19 and TRBJ1-1, with 7 bases lining up with TRBD1. V lost 6 bases, J lost 0 bases, and 4 bases stayed unmatched. The CDR3 has 14 residues. Germline V gene lookup returns CDR1 LNHDA and CDR2 SQIVND (reference sequence). The CDR3 here is CASRFTGVNTEAFF. The CDR3 region has the DNA TGTGCCAGTAGGTTTACAGGGGTGAACACTGAAGCTTTCTTT.

This chain joins TRBV6-6 and TRBJ2-3, with 8 bases fitting TRBD2. The germline CDR1 and CDR2 sequences are MNHNY and SVGAGI (reference sequence). This CDR3 spans 17 amino acids. With 5 bases clipped from V and 4 bases from J, the junction kept 14 bases outside the gene matches. The CDR3 DNA follows: TGTGCCAGCAGTCACGGGGGGGGGACTATTTGGTCAGATACGCAGTATTTT. Its translation is CASSHGGGTIWSDTQYF.

This clone was detected only once. The V call is TRBV27, the J call TRBJ1-2; 9 nucleotides align to TRBD1. V shed 2 bases and J 4 bases; nucleotides not matched to a gene: 11. The CDR3 consists of 17 residues. The germline gives CDR1 MNHEY, CDR2 SMNVEV (reference sequence). For the CDR3, the DNA is TGTGCCAGCAGTTTACGGCCCCCGGGACAGGGCCCCTATGGCTACACCTTC. Translated, it gives CASSLRPPGQGPYGYTF.

J is TRBJ1-6 and V is TRBV7-9; D ambiguous. Germline V lookup: CDR1 SEHNR, CDR2 FQNEAQ (reference sequence). V lost 5 bases and J lost 5, with 16 bases in between. The CDR3 covers 16 residues. The CDR3 region is CASSRPGTTDNSPLHF. DNA for the CDR3: TGTGCCAGCAGCCGACCCGGTACAACAGATAATTCACCCCTCCACTTT.

Details on this clone: The sample has other DNA sequences that encode this CDR3 too. The rearrangement links TRBV4-3 to TRBJ1-3; no clear D gene. Germline CDR1 and CDR2: LGHNA and YSLEER. The CDR3 contains 15 residues. The V end lost 0 bases, the J end lost 1 base, and 7 bases lay between the germline ends. The DNA for the CDR3 is TGCGCCAGCAGCCAAGATCCGGGATCTGGAAACACCATATATTTT. This codes for CASSQDPGSGNTIYF.

The chain is built from TRBV4-3 and TRBJ2-1, with D unclear. This CDR3 contains 15 residues. Germline lookup yields CDR1 LGHNA and CDR2 YSLEER. V lost 0 bases and J 4 bases, leaving 10 bases between the germline ends. Here the CDR3 DNA reads TGCGCCAGCAGCCAAGATTCCCCCGTGTACAATGAGCAGTTCTTC. Protein product: CASSQDSPVYNEQFF.

The J gene is TRBJ2-7, the V gene TRBV2; 12 bases map to TRBD2. The germline V gene encodes CDR1 SNHLY and CDR2 FYNNEI. The CDR3 is made up of 19 amino acids. The V and J ends lost 0 bases and 0 bases, in that order; junction bases with no gene match: 9. In nucleotides, the CDR3 is TGTGCCAGCAGTGAAGCGCTTAGGACTAGCGGGATCCGCTCCTACGAGCAGTACTTC. Protein sequence: CASSEALRTSGIRSYEQYF.

The chain is built from TRBV5-1 and TRBJ2-2; a possible D gene is TRBD2 (5 bases). The germline V gene encodes CDR1 SGHRS and CDR2 YFSETQ. Trimming pared 4 bases from V and 0 bases from J, leaving 10 bases between. The length of the CDR3 is 15 residues. The CDR3 sequence is CASSPRTSNTGELFF. The DNA for the CDR3 is TGCGCCAGCAGCCCTCGGACTTCGAACACCGGGGAGCTGTTTTTT.

The rearrangement links TRBV18 to TRBJ2-2, with TRBD2 identical over 7 bases. CDR3 size: 16 residues. Germline CDR1 and CDR2: KGHSH and LQKENI. Trimming at V came to 2 bases and at J to 6 bases, leaving 9 bases not matched to a gene. Here the CDR3 DNA reads TGTGCCAGCTCACCAGAGCCCACTAGCGTGGCCGGGGAGCTGTTTTTT. It translates to CASSPEPTSVAGELFF. Full variable domain (rest looked up from reference TRBV18 and TRBJ2-2): NAGVMQNPRHLVRRRGQEARLRCSPMKGHSHVYWYRQLPEEGLKFMVYLQKENIIDESGMPKERFSAEFPKEGPSILRIQQVVRGDSAAYFCASSPEPTSVAGELFFGEGSRLTVL.

The chain combines TRBV14 with TRBJ2-2; 8 bases line up with TRBD1. CDR1 is SGHDN and CDR2 is FVKESK in the germline V gene. V lost 4 bases, J lost 5 bases, and 12 bases stayed unmatched. The CDR3 has 17 residues. CDR3 DNA sequence: TGTGCCAGCAGCCGTCTAGACAGGGGAAGCTGGACCGGGGAGCTGTTTTTT. Protein: CASSRLDRGSWTGELFF.

CDR3: CASSLLAGSYEQYF. In nucleotides, the CDR3 is TGTGCCAGCAGTTTACTAGCGGGATCCTACGAGCAGTACTTC. The genes are TRBV28 and TRBJ2-7, with 9 positions matching TRBD2. After removal of 2 bases from V and 1 base from J, the junction contained 0 bases not matched to a gene. The CDR3 runs 14 residues. Germline CDR1 reads MDHEN; CDR2 reads SYDVKM.

The V gene is TRBV3-1 (or the pseudogene TRBV3-2), the J gene TRBJ1-4; 9 nucleotides align to TRBD1. The CDR3 runs 18 residues. V shed 6 bases and J 5 bases; nucleotides not matched to a gene: 16. Germline V CDR1 and CDR2: LGHDT, YNNKEL (reference sequence). CDR3 sequence: CASSPGTGPAPFNEKLFF. The CDR3 DNA reads TGTGCCAGCAGTCCCGGGACAGGGCCTGCCCCGTTCAATGAAAAACTGTTTTTT.

V and J are TRBV11-2 and TRBJ2-3, with D perhaps TRBD2 (6 bases). CDR3 length: 14 amino acids. CDR1 and CDR2 (germline): SGHAT, FQNNGV. The germline V and J ends were trimmed by 5 bases and 7 bases, with 16 bases remaining between them. CDR3 bases: TGTGCCAGCAGCCCCCTTAGACTAGTACATACGCAGTATTTT. This encodes CASSPLRLVHTQYF.

As regards this clone: The junction and the germline gene differ at one end; a read error may be behind it. The chain links TRBV6-1 to TRBJ1-5, with 7 nucleotides matching TRBD1. This CDR3 is built from 14 residues. Germline CDR1 and CDR2: MNHNS and SASEGT. CDR3 sequence reads: CASREETGFQPQHF. For the CDR3, the DNA is TGTGCCAGCAGGGAAGAGACAGGGTTCCAGCCCCAGCATTTT.